This entry lists 22 T cell receptor beta chains sequenced from one sample in a study of blood T cell repertoires in COVID-19. Libraries were prepared by immunoSEQ multiplex PCR; TCRdb keeps only in-frame clonotypes and omits some of them. The sample holds hundreds of thousands of clones, approximately 84% seen once. The sample consisted of PBMCs or T cells enriched from blood (not recorded which). The receptors derive from a man in his late teens or twenties who had recovered from COVID-19.

The chain employs TRBV30 and TRBJ1-5; no definite D call. The CDR3 is 15 amino acids. Germline assignment: CDR1 GTSNPN and CDR2 SVGIG (reference sequence). Trimming took off 0 bases at V and 2 bases at J, with 11 bases between the two ends. CDR3 DNA: TGTGCCTGGAGTGTACAAGTGGCTGGCAATCAGCCCCAGCATTTT. This sequence encodes CAWSVQVAGNQPQHF.

This chain uses TRBV4-1 with TRBJ2-1; D not resolved. V lost 1 base and J lost 3, with 10 bases in between. Germline CDR1 and CDR2: MGHRA and YSYEKL. The CDR3 covers 15 residues. The CDR3: CASSQVTGFYNEQFF. The CDR3 bases are TGCGCCAGCAGCCAAGTTACGGGTTTCTACAATGAGCAGTTCTTC.

The chain's CDR3 is CASSTEREESYEQYF. As DNA, the CDR3 is TGTGCCAGCAGCACCGAGCGGGAGGAATCCTACGAGCAGTACTTC. The rearrangement links TRBV11-3 to TRBJ2-7, with 9 bases lining up with TRBD2. Per germline, CDR1 SGHNT and CDR2 YENEEA. J was trimmed by 1 base and V by 5 bases; bases with no gene match: 6. CDR3 length: 15 amino acids.

This chain links TRBV19 with TRBJ1-4; weak D call: TRBD1 (5 bases). V lost 11 bases and J 9 bases, leaving 25 bases between the germline ends. Germline CDR1 and CDR2: LNHDA and SQIVND (reference sequence). This CDR3 spans 15 amino acids. CDR3 residues: CAVGTSSGLGKKLFF. CDR3 DNA sequence: TGTGCCGTTGGGACTAGCTCGGGCCTAGGGAAAAAACTGTTTTTT.

This clone was detected a few times. V and J are TRBV28 and TRBJ1-6; D is unresolved. There are 11 residues in the CDR3. Germline V gene sequence: CDR1 MDHEN, CDR2 SYDVKM. The germline V and J ends were trimmed by 5 bases and 10 bases, with 6 bases remaining between them. CDR3 in amino acids: CASSPTSPLHF. CDR3 nucleotide sequence: TGTGCCAGCAGTCCAACATCACCCCTCCACTTT.

The V call is TRBV15, the J call TRBJ2-1, with 10 bases matching TRBD2. V was pared by 5 bases and J by 4 bases, with 5 bases of the junction left unmatched. Germline-derived CDR1 and CDR2 are LNHNV and YYDKDF (reference sequence). The CDR3 runs 15 residues. The CDR3 loop reads CATSLQREGYNEQFF. The CDR3, as DNA: TGTGCCACCAGCCTACAGCGGGAGGGGTACAATGAGCAGTTCTTC.

This chain joins TRBV10-3 and TRBJ1-6, with 9 bases aligning to TRBD1. This CDR3 comprises 15 residues. Unmatched junction bases numbered 4, after V lost 6 bases and J lost 4 bases. From germline, CDR1 is ENHRY and CDR2 SYGVKD. The CDR3 sequence: CAIRGGTGYNSPLHF. The CDR3 nucleotides read TGTGCCATCAGGGGGGGGACAGGGTATAATTCACCCCTCCACTTT.

The V gene is TRBV3-1 (or the pseudogene TRBV3-2), the J gene TRBJ2-1; TRBD2 matches at 7 bases. With 0 bases clipped from V and 9 bases from J, the junction kept 8 bases outside the gene matches. Per the germline V gene, CDR1 is LGHDT and CDR2 is YNNKEL (reference sequence). The CDR3 is 15 amino acids. CDR3 sequence reads: CASSQDSGRDGEQFF. The CDR3 DNA sequence: TGTGCCAGCAGCCAAGATTCGGGGAGGGATGGTGAGCAGTTCTTC.

V usage is TRBV29-1 and J usage is TRBJ2-5, with TRBD1 as a possible D gene (5 bases). The CDR3 sequence is 14 residues long. Germline assignment: CDR1 SQVTM and CDR2 ANQGSEA. V was cut by 1 base and J by 5 bases, with 14 bases left in between. CDR3 in amino acids: CSVEGSGNVETQYF. CDR3 DNA: TGCAGCGTTGAAGGGTCAGGGAATGTGGAGACCCAGTACTTC.

V gene TRBV21-1 combines with J gene TRBJ2-5; the table's D call of TRBD1 was not tested on the DNA. TRBV21-1 is a pseudogene segment. The CDR3 has 22 residues. CDR3 sequence: CASSKGELYPRLYEQGGETQYF. CDR3 sequence (DNA): TGTGCCAGCAGCAAAGGTGAGTTGTACCCCCGGTTGTACGAACAGGGGGGGGAGACCCAGTACTTC.

The chain is built from TRBV5-5 and TRBJ1-1, with a possible D match to TRBD1 (5 bases). From germline, CDR1 is SGHKS and CDR2 YYEKEE (reference sequence). Deletions cut 4 bases from V and 3 bases from J, with 7 bases between. CDR3 length: 12 residues. The CDR3 is CASSPGDTEAFF. The CDR3 DNA is TGTGCCAGCAGCCCGGGGGACACTGAAGCTTTCTTT.

The rearrangement joins TRBV10-3 to TRBJ1-1, with D tentatively TRBD1 (5 bases). V gave up 3 bases and J gave up 4 bases, with 15 bases separating them. The germline CDR1 and CDR2 sequences are ENHRY and SYGVKD. The CDR3 is 15 residues long. The CDR3 reads CAISEQVRPGTEAFF. The DNA for the CDR3 is TGTGCCATCAGTGAACAGGTCCGTCCCGGCACTGAAGCTTTCTTT.

This chain joins TRBV3-1 (or the pseudogene TRBV3-2) and TRBJ2-2; 8 nucleotides align to TRBD1. Germline V gives CDR1 LGHDT, CDR2 YNNKEL (reference sequence). Trimming took 7 bases from V and 0 from J; bases not matched to a gene: 10. The CDR3 runs 17 residues. CDR3 bases: TGTGCCAGCAATGATTGGACAGGGTGGACGAACACCGGGGAGCTGTTTTTT. It codes for CASNDWTGWTNTGELFF.

The chain has TRBV11-2 and TRBJ1-1, with D unclear. The germline CDR1 and CDR2 sequences are SGHAT and FQNNGV. The CDR3 is 15 residues long. V was cut by 4 bases and J by 1 base, with 13 bases left in between. The CDR3 sequence: CASSSIGEENTEAFF. The CDR3 nucleotides read TGTGCCAGCAGCTCAATCGGAGAGGAGAACACTGAAGCTTTCTTT.

This sequence joins TRBV9 and TRBJ2-7, with 7 bases lining up with TRBD1. The trim removed 4 bases at V and 6 bases at J, leaving 7 bases unmatched. The germline V gene encodes CDR1 SGDLS and CDR2 YYNGEE. This CDR3 is 13 amino acids long. In DNA, the CDR3 is TGTGCCAGCAGCTTAACAGGGGTCGGCGAGCAGTACTTC. It is translated as CASSLTGVGEQYF.

The chain joins TRBV11-3 to TRBJ2-5; TRBD2 aligns across 7 bases. With V trimmed by 2 bases and J by 2 bases, 2 bases remained unmatched. The CDR3 totals 14 residues. The germline CDR1 and CDR2 sequences are SGHNT and YENEEA. Here the CDR3 DNA reads TGTGCCAGCAGCTTATTGGGGGGGCAAGAGACCCAGTACTTC. Translating gives CASSLLGGQETQYF.

The chain has TRBV5-4 and TRBJ1-2, with 7 bases matching TRBD1. Unmatched junction bases numbered 7, after V lost 4 bases and J lost 4 bases. CDR1 is SGHNT and CDR2 is YYREEE in the germline V gene (reference sequence). The CDR3 has 14 residues. The CDR3 sequence is CASSRGQPGYGYTF. The CDR3 DNA follows: TGTGCCAGCAGCCGGGGACAGCCAGGCTATGGCTACACCTTC.

The chain has TRBV7-8 and TRBJ2-3, with D unresolved. The CDR3 has 13 residues. The germline gives CDR1 SGHVS, CDR2 FQNEAQ. Trimming removed 5 bases at V and 8 bases at J, with 14 bases between. CDR3 region: CASSTRLPTTQYF. The CDR3 DNA follows: TGTGCCAGCAGCACAAGACTCCCCACTACGCAGTATTTT.

The CDR3 reads CASSDLGQVNTGELFF. The CDR3 nucleotides are TGTGCCAGCAGTGATTTGGGACAGGTGAACACCGGGGAGCTGTTTTTT. This chain uses TRBV6-1 with TRBJ2-2; 8 bases agree with TRBD1. Germline loops: CDR1 MNHNS, CDR2 SASEGT. The CDR3 is made up of 16 amino acids. V lost 3 bases to trimming and J lost 1 base; unmatched junction nucleotides: 4.

This chain uses TRBV7-2 with TRBJ1-5; 7 bases fit TRBD1. Germline-derived CDR1 and CDR2 are SGHTA and FQGNSA. J was trimmed by 6 bases and V by 6 bases; bases with no gene match: 5. The CDR3 runs 13 residues. The CDR3 region has the DNA TGTGCCAGCAGTAAACGACAGGGTCAGCCCCAGCATTTT. Its translation is CASSKRQGQPQHF. The variable domain in full, with the rest retrieved from reference TRBV7-2 and TRBJ1-5, is GAGVSQSPSNKVTEKGKDVELRCDPISGHTALYWYRQSLGQGLEFLIYFQGNSAPDKSGLPSDRFSAERTGGSVSTLTIQRTQQEDSAVYLCASSKRQGQPQHFGDGTRLSIL.

V usage is TRBV30 and J usage is TRBJ2-2; 9 positions agree with TRBD1. Germline V CDR1 and CDR2: GTSNPN, SVGIG (reference sequence). Trimming removed 4 bases from V and 4 bases from J; junction bases left unmatched: 4. The CDR3 runs 14 residues. Here the CDR3 DNA reads TGTGCCTGGACTCGACAGGGGGGCACCGGGGAGCTGTTTTTT. Its translation is CAWTRQGGTGELFF.

This clone appeared a single time. The genes are TRBV10-3 and TRBJ1-3, with 7 bases aligning to TRBD1. V was clipped by 6 bases and J by 0 bases; unmatched bases: 11. The CDR3 contains 17 residues. The germline V gene encodes CDR1 ENHRY and CDR2 SYGVKD. The CDR3 DNA reads TGTGCCATCAGCAATGCCCTGACAGGGTCCTCTGGAAACACCATATATTTT. Translated: CAISNALTGSSGNTIYF.